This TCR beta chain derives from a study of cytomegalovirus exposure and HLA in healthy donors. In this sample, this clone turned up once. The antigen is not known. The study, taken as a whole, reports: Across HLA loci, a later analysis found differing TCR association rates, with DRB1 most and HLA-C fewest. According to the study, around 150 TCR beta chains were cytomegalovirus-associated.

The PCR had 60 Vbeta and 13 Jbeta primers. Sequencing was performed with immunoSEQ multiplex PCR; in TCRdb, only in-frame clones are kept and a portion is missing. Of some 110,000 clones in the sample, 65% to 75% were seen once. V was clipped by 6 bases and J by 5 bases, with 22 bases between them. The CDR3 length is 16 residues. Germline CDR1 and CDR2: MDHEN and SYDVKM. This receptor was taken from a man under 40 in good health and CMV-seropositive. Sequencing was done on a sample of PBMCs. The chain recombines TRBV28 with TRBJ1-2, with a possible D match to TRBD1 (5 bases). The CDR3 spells CASSLGGAAGLYGYTF. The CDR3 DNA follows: TGTGCCAGCAGCCTCGGTGGGGCGGCAGGGCTTTATGGCTACACCTTC.